This record looks at one T cell receptor beta chain sequence and its context. Sequencing was performed with immunoSEQ multiplex PCR; in TCRdb, only in-frame clones are kept and a portion is missing. The sample lists more than 110,000 clones; about 80% were seen once. The V gene end was trimmed by 4 bases and the J gene end by 8 bases; junction bases not matched to a gene: 14. The CDR3 sequence is 16 residues long. Looked up from germline, CDR1 is SGHRS and CDR2 is YFSETQ. These data come from a study of blood T cell repertoires in COVID-19. The sequence was collected from a human donor in a cohort sampled during active COVID-19. The genes are TRBV5-1 and TRBJ1-4; 7 positions agree with TRBD1. What was sequenced was peripheral blood. CDR3 residues: CASSPSPTGLGEKLFF. In nucleotides, the CDR3 is TGCGCCAGCAGCCCCTCCCCGACAGGGCTGGGAGAAAAACTGTTTTTT.